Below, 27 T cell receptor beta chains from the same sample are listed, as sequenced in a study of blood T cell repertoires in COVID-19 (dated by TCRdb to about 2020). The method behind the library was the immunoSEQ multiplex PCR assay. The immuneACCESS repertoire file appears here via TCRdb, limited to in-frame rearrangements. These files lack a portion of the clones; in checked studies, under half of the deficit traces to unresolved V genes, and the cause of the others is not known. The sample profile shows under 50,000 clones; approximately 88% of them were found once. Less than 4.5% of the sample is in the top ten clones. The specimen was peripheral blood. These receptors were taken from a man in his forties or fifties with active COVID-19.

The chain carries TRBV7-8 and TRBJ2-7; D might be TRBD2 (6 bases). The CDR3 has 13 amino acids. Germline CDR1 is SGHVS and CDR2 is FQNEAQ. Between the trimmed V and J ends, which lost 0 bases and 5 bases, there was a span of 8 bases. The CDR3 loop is CASSLARRDEQYF. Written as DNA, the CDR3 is TGTGCCAGCAGCTTAGCTCGGAGGGACGAGCAGTACTTC. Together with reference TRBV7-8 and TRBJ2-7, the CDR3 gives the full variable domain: GAGVSQSPRYKVAKRGQDVALRCDPISGHVSLFWYQQALGQGPEFLTYFQNEAQLDKSGLPSDRFFAERPEGSVSTLKIQRTQQEDSAVYLCASSLARRDEQYFGPGTRLTVT.

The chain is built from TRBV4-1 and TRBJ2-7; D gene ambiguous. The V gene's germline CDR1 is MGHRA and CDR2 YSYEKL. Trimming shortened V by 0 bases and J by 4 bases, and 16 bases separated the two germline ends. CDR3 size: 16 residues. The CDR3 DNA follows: TGCGCCAGCAGCCAAGATCCAGGATACCTTACGTACGAGCAGTACTTC. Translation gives CASSQDPGYLTYEQYF.

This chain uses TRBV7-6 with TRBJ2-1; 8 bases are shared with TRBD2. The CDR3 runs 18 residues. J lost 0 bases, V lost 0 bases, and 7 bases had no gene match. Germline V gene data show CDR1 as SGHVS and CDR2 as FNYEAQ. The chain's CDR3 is CASSLARGSGASYNEQFF. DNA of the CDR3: TGTGCCAGCAGCTTAGCGCGAGGTAGCGGGGCCTCCTACAATGAGCAGTTCTTC.

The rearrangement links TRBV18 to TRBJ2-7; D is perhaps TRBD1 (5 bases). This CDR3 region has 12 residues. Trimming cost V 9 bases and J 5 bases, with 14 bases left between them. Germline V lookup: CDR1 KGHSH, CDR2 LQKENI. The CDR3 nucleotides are TGTGCCAGTCGGACACTGGTTGACGAGCAGTACTTC. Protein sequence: CASRTLVDEQYF.

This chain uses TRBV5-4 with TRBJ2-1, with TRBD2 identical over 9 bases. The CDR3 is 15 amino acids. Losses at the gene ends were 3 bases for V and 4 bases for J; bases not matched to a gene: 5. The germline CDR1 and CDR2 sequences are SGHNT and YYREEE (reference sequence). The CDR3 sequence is CASSSPGLAYNEQFF. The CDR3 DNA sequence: TGTGCCAGCAGCTCCCCCGGACTAGCGTACAATGAGCAGTTCTTC.

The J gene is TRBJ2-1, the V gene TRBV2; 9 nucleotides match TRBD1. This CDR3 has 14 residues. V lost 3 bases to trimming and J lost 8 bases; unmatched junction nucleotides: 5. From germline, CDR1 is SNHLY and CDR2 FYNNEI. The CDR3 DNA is TGTGCCAGCAGTGACCGGGACAGGGCCGATGAGCAGTTCTTC. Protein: CASSDRDRADEQFF.

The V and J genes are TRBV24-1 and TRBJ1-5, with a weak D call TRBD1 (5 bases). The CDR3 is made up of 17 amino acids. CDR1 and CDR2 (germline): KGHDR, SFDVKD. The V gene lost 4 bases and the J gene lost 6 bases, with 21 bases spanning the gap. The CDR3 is CATSEGTLVTGSQPQHF. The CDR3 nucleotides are TGTGCCACCAGTGAAGGGACTCTGGTGACGGGGAGTCAGCCCCAGCATTTT.

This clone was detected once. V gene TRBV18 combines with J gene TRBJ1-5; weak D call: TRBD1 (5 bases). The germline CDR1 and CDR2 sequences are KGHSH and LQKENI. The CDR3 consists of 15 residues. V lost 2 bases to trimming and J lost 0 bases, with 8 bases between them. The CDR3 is CASSPSDISNQPQHF. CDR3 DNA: TGTGCCAGCTCACCATCGGACATTAGCAATCAGCCCCAGCATTTT.

This chain's CDR3 is CASSERQGRSPLHF. The CDR3 nucleotides are TGTGCCAGCAGTGAACGGCAGGGTAGGTCACCCCTCCACTTT. This chain uses TRBV6-1 with TRBJ1-6; TRBD1 is a possible D gene (5 bases). The length of the CDR3 is 14 residues. Germline CDR1 MNHNS, CDR2 SASEGT. The V end lost 2 bases, the J end lost 10 bases, and 12 bases lay between the germline ends.

The DNA for the CDR3 is TGTGCCACCGAACCCAACAAATATACGCAGTATTTT. As protein: CATEPNKYTQYF. The chain joins TRBV6-5 to TRBJ2-3; D is undetermined. Trimming took 10 bases from V and 7 from J, leaving 15 bases between them. CDR1 and CDR2 (germline): MNHEY, SVGAGI. The CDR3 runs 12 residues.

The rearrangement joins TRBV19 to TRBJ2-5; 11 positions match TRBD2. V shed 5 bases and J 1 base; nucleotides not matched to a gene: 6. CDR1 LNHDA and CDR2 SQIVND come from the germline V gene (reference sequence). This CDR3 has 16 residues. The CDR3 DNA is TGTGCCAGTAGTGGAACTAGCGGGGGCTTCCAAGAGACCCAGTACTTC. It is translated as CASSGTSGGFQETQYF.

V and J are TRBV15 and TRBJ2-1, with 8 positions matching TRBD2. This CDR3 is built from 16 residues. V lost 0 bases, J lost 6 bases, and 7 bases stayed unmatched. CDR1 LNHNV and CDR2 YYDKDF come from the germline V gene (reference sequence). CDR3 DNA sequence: TGTGCCACCAGCAGAGACCGGGGGGGGCCGGGCAATGAGCAGTTCTTC. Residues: CATSRDRGGPGNEQFF.

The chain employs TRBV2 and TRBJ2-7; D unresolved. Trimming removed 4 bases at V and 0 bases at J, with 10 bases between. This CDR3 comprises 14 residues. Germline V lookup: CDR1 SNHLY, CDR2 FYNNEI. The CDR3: CASSAFPSSYEQYF. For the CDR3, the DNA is TGTGCCAGCAGTGCTTTTCCCTCCTCCTACGAGCAGTACTTC.

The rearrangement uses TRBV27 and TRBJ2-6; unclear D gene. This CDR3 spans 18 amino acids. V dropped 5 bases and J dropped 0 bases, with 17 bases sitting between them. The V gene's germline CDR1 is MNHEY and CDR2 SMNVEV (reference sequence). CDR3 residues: CASSPLYQLLSGANVLTF. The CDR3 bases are TGTGCCAGCAGTCCCTTATATCAATTACTCTCTGGGGCCAACGTCCTGACTTTC.

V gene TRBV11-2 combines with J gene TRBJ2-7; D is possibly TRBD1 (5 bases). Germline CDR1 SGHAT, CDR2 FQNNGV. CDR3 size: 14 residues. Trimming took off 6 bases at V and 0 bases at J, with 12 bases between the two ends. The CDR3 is CASSPVGHSYEQYF. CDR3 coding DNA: TGTGCCAGCAGTCCCGTTGGACACTCCTACGAGCAGTACTTC.

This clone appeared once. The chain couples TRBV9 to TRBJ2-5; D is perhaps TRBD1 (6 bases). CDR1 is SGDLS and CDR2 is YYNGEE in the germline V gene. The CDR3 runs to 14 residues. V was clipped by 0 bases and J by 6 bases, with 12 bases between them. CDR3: CASSVASRGQTQYF. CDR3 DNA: TGTGCCAGCAGCGTAGCGTCCAGGGGTCAGACCCAGTACTTC.

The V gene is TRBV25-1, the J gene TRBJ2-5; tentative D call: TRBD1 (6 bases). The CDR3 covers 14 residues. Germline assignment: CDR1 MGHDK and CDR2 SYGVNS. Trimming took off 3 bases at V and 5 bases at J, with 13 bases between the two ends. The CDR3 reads CASSDGGGRETQYF. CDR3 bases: TGTGCCAGCAGTGATGGGGGCGGCCGGGAGACCCAGTACTTC.

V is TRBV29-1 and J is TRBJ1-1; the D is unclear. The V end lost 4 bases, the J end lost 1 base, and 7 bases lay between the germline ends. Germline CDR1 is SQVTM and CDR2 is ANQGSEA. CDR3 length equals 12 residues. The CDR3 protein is CSVGAGNTEAFF. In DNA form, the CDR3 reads TGCAGCGTTGGAGCAGGGAACACTGAAGCTTTCTTT.

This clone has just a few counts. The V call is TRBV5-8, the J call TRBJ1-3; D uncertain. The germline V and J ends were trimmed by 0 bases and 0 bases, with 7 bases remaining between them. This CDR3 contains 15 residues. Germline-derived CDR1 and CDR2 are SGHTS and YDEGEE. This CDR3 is CASSLVLFSGNTIYF. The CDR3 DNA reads TGTGCCAGCAGCTTGGTCCTATTCTCTGGAAACACCATATATTTT.

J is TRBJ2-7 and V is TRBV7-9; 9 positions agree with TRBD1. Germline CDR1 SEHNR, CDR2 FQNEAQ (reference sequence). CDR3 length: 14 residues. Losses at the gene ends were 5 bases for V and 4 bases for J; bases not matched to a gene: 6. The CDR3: CASSAPGTGYEQYF. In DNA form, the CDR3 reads TGTGCCAGCAGCGCCCCCGGGACAGGGTACGAGCAGTACTTC.

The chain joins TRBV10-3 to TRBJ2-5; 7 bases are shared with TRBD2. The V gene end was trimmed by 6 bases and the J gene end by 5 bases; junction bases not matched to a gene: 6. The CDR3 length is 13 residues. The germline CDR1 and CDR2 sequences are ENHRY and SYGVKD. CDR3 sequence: CAISYGAGETQYF. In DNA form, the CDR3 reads TGTGCCATCAGCTACGGAGCGGGGGAGACCCAGTACTTC.

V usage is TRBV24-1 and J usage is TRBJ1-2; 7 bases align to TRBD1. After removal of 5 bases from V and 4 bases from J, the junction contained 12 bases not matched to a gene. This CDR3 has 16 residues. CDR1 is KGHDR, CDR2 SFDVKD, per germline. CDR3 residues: CATSVANLQGGYGYTF. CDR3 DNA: TGTGCCACCAGTGTCGCCAATCTTCAGGGGGGCTATGGCTACACCTTC.

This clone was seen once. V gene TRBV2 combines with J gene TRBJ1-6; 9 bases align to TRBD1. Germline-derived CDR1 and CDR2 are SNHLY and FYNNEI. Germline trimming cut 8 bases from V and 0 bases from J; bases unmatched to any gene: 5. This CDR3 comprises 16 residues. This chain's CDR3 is CASRQGESSYNSPLHF. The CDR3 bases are TGTGCCAGCCGACAGGGGGAAAGCTCCTATAATTCACCCCTCCACTTT.

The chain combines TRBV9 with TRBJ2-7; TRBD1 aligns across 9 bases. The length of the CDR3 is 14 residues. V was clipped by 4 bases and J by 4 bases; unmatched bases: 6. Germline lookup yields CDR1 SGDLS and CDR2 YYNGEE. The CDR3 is CASSRQGDDYEQYF. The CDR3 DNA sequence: TGTGCCAGCAGCCGACAGGGGGACGATTACGAGCAGTACTTC.

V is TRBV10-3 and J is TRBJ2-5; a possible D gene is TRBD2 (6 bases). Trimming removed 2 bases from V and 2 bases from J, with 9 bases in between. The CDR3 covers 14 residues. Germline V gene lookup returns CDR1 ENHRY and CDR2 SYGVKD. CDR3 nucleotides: TGTGCCATCAGTGAGAGTGGGGGGCAAGAGACCCAGTACTTC. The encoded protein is CAISESGGQETQYF.

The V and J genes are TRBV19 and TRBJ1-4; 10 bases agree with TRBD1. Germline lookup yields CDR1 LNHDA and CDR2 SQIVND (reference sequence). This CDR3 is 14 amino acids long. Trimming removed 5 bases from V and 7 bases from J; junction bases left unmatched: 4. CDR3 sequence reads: CASSYRDRGEKLFF. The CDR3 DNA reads TGTGCCAGTAGTTACCGGGACAGGGGTGAAAAACTGTTTTTT.

This CDR3 is CASSITGAKIYEQYF. CDR3 in DNA: TGTGCCAGTAGTATAACAGGGGCCAAGATCTACGAGCAGTACTTC. The chain couples TRBV19 to TRBJ2-7, with 7 nucleotides matching TRBD1. Trimming removed 2 bases from V and 3 bases from J; junction bases left unmatched: 7. Germline-derived CDR1 and CDR2 are LNHDA and SQIVND (reference sequence). The CDR3 has 15 residues.